Below, 7 T cell receptor beta chains from the same sample are listed, as sequenced in a study of immune cell composition in non-small cell lung cancer. Method: immunoSEQ multiplex PCR; TCRdb's copy keeps in-frame clones and lacks some. The sample lists under 4,500 clones, 80% to 85% occurring once. The normal lung sample lay at least 3 cm, and maximally far, from the tumour. The specimen was non-adjacent lung tissue. All receptors come from a human donor with non-small cell lung cancer.

The chain joins TRBV9 to TRBJ2-2; D may be TRBD1 (6 bases). The V gene's germline CDR1 is SGDLS and CDR2 YYNGEE. The CDR3 contains 15 residues. V lost 2 bases and J lost 3, with 11 bases in between. The chain's CDR3 is CASSVKGHYTGELFF. DNA for the CDR3: TGTGCCAGCAGCGTTAAGGGACACTACACCGGGGAGCTGTTTTTT.

This chain uses TRBV7-9 with TRBJ2-1; the D gene is possibly TRBD2 (5 bases). Looked up from germline, CDR1 is SEHNR and CDR2 is FQNEAQ (reference sequence). V lost 8 bases and J lost 6, with 14 bases in between. This CDR3 has 13 amino acids. CDR3 protein: CASLGVVRNEQFF. As DNA, the CDR3 is TGTGCCAGCTTGGGAGTAGTGCGCAATGAGCAGTTCTTC.

The chain is built from TRBV10-3 and TRBJ1-2; tentative D call: TRBD1 (5 bases). The CDR3 spans 14 residues. Germline V gene lookup returns CDR1 ENHRY and CDR2 SYGVKD. Trimming stripped 3 bases from V and 6 bases from J, with 14 bases between. The CDR3 DNA reads as TGTGCCATCAGTGAAAACGGGGGTGGGGATGGCTACACCTTC. Protein: CAISENGGGDGYTF.

The chain uses TRBV4-2 and TRBJ1-2, with 8 nucleotides matching TRBD1. V trimming: 0 bases; J trimming: 8 bases; junction bases outside the gene matches: 11. Germline V gives CDR1 LGHNA, CDR2 YNFKEQ. The CDR3 is 16 residues long. The CDR3 here is CASSQEGQGMFGGYTF. The CDR3 nucleotides read TGTGCCAGCAGCCAAGAAGGACAGGGAATGTTTGGCGGCTACACCTTC.

This chain joins TRBV28 and TRBJ2-7, with 9 positions matching TRBD2. The V segment lost 7 bases and the J segment 2 bases; nucleotides outside the gene matches: 6. Germline V gene lookup returns CDR1 MDHEN and CDR2 SYDVKM. The CDR3 has 14 amino acids. The DNA of the CDR3 is TGTGCCAGCACCTTGGGACTAGCAGCCTACGAGCAGTACTTC. Translated: CASTLGLAAYEQYF.

This clone has a handful of counts. The chain has TRBV2 and TRBJ1-3; TRBD1 matches 8 bases. The V and J ends lost 4 bases and 1 base, in that order; junction bases with no gene match: 9. The CDR3 contains 17 residues. Germline CDR1 reads SNHLY; CDR2 reads FYNNEI. The CDR3 DNA reads TGTGCCAGCAGTGTAGAGCAGGGGGCTGTTTCTGGAAACACCATATATTTT. This encodes CASSVEQGAVSGNTIYF. Full variable domain (outside the CDR3, taken from reference TRBV2 and TRBJ1-3): EPEVTQTPSHQVTQMGQEVILRCVPISNHLYFYWYRQILGQKVEFLVSFYNNEISEKSEIFDDQFSVERPDGSNFTLKIRSTKLEDSAMYFCASSVEQGAVSGNTIYFGEGSWLTVV.

V is TRBV7-2 and J is TRBJ1-1; 11 bases are shared with TRBD1. The CDR3 covers 15 residues. V lost 4 bases, J lost 4 bases, and 5 bases stayed unmatched. Looked up from germline, CDR1 is SGHTA and CDR2 is FQGNSA. CDR3 sequence (DNA): TGTGCCAGCAGCTCAGGACAGGGGGCGGGCACTGAAGCTTTCTTT. It specifies CASSSGQGAGTEAFF.